Listed below are T cell receptor beta chains from one sample, sequenced in a study of blood T cell repertoires in COVID-19. Some clones are missing from TCRdb's copy, which holds only in-frame ones; the method was immunoSEQ multiplex PCR. In the table there are 250,000 to 400,000 clones, around 88% of which are singletons. The sequenced sample consisted of peripheral blood. The receptor source for this set is a woman in her thirties with COVID-19, enrolled during active disease. Both conserved end residues are part of each CDR3. The D gene is left open where the match is weak. Clone size is shown for a subset of rows, as once, few, many or a class of expanded clone.

cdr3_nt cdr3_aa d_call v_call clone_size j_call
TGTGCCAGCAGCCAGAGGGGGTTTAATGAAAAACTGTTTTTT CASSQRGFNEKLFF - TRBV14 - TRBJ1-4
TGTGCCAGCAGCGTAGGACCGGGGACAGATACGCAGTATTTT CASSVGPGTDTQYF - TRBV9 - TRBJ2-3
TGTGCCAGTAGGCCGACAGGGGATCGTCAGCCCCAGCATTTT CASRPTGDRQPQHF TRBD1 TRBV19 - TRBJ1-5
TGTGCCAGCAGCTTGGAGGGGGATGCTTATGGAAACACCATATATTTT CASSLEGDAYGNTIYF - TRBV5-5 once TRBJ1-3
TGTGCCAGCAGCCCATGGGCAGAGTCGGGCTACACCTTC CASSPWAESGYTF - TRBV3-1/TRBV3-2 - TRBJ1-2
TGTGCCTGGAGTGTTGGACAAGGCACAGATACGCAGTATTTT CAWSVGQGTDTQYF - TRBV30 - TRBJ2-3
TGTGCCAGCAGTCGGGCCCTGGACAGGTCAAGCAATCAGCCCCAGCATTTT CASSRALDRSSNQPQHF TRBD1 TRBV27 once TRBJ1-5
TGCGCCAGCAGCCAGGGACAGGGGCCGAATGAAAAACTGTTTTTT CASSQGQGPNEKLFF TRBD1 TRBV4-1 few TRBJ1-4
TGTGCCAGCAGTGATTGGGGGGTAGTTGAAAAACTGTTTTTT CASSDWGVVEKLFF - TRBV2 once TRBJ1-4
TGTGCCAGCACCGGGGGTCCGTCCCGGAGGGAAGCTTTCTTT CASTGGPSRREAFF - TRBV5-5 - TRBJ1-1
TGTGCCAGCAGTTACACGGAGACAGATACGCAGTATTTT CASSYTETDTQYF - TRBV6-6 - TRBJ2-3
TGTGCCAGTAGTCCCGGACATAACTACGAGCAGTACTTC CASSPGHNYEQYF - TRBV19 - TRBJ2-7
TGTGCCATCAGTTATGGGGGACAGAACACTGAAGCTTTCTTT CAISYGGQNTEAFF - TRBV10-3 - TRBJ1-1
TGTGCCAGCAGCCAAGTACCAGGGCGGCAGCCCCAGCATTTT CASSQVPGRQPQHF - TRBV4-2 - TRBJ1-5
TGTGCCAGCAGCTTGATTGGGAGGGCAAGGCTAGGGCAAGAGACCCAGTACTTC CASSLIGRARLGQETQYF TRBD2 TRBV5-6 - TRBJ2-5
TGTGCCAGCAGCGTACAGGGCTGGGATGAGCAGTTCTTC CASSVQGWDEQFF - TRBV7-9 - TRBJ2-1
TGTGCCATCAGTGCTTGGCAAAACTATGGCTACACCTTC CAISAWQNYGYTF - TRBV10-3 few TRBJ1-2
TGCGCCAGCAGCAGACAGGAGCCAACTAATGAAAAACTGTTTTTT CASSRQEPTNEKLFF - TRBV5-1 - TRBJ1-4
TGTGCCAGCAGTCCCGGGACAGGGAATCAGCCCCAGCATTTT CASSPGTGNQPQHF TRBD1 TRBV28 once TRBJ1-5
TGTGCCAGCAGCGCCGGGGGGGGGCTCGCGAACACCGGGGAGCTGTTTTTT CASSAGGGLANTGELFF TRBD2 TRBV5-4 - TRBJ2-2
TGCGCCAGCAGCTTGGACCGCGCCGGGGAGCTGTTTTTT CASSLDRAGELFF - TRBV5-1 - TRBJ2-2
TGTGCCAGTAGTATCCAGGGGCAAGAGACCCAGTACTTC CASSIQGQETQYF - TRBV19 - TRBJ2-5
TGTGCCAGCAGCCATAGTCGGGCGGTGCAGGGACAAGAGACCCAGTACTTC CASSHSRAVQGQETQYF - TRBV3-1/TRBV3-2 - TRBJ2-5
TGTGCCAGCAGCGAACAGGGAATGGCTGAAGCTTTCTTT CASSEQGMAEAFF - TRBV11-3 - TRBJ1-1
TGTGCCAGCAGAGGACAGGTAGATGGAAACACCATATATTTT CASRGQVDGNTIYF TRBD1 TRBV7-9 - TRBJ1-3
TGTGCCAGCAGGACCCCTAGCGGGGGGGCCTATGAGCAGTTCTTC CASRTPSGGAYEQFF TRBD2 TRBV6-5 - TRBJ2-1
TGTGCCAGCTCACTCACCTCGGGACAGGCGAATGAAAAACTGTTTTTT CASSLTSGQANEKLFF TRBD1 TRBV18 few TRBJ1-4
TGTGCCAGCAGTTCAGGGGGCCTAGGGGAGCTGTTTTTT CASSSGGLGELFF TRBD1 TRBV11-3 - TRBJ2-2
TGTGCCAGTAGGGGCGTCCCGATCCTCTCTGGGGCCAACGTCCTGACTTTC CASRGVPILSGANVLTF - TRBV19 - TRBJ2-6
TGTGCCAGCAGCGTGACTAGCGGGGGGGCGGAGACCCAGTACTTC CASSVTSGGAETQYF TRBD2 TRBV7-7 few TRBJ2-5
TGTGCCAGCAGCTCCGGGACTCCTCGGGGATCACCCCTCCACTTT CASSSGTPRGSPLHF - TRBV7-2 - TRBJ1-6
TGCGCCAGCAGTGAGTCGAGACCCCTGAGGCCAGCTTTCTTT CASSESRPLRPAFF - TRBV10-2 once TRBJ1-1
TGTGCCAGCAGCCTTGGACTTGCTAACGTCCTGACTTTC CASSLGLANVLTF - TRBV7-9 few TRBJ2-6
TGTGCCAGCAGTCCCCGGGACAGGGGTATGGGCTATGGCTACACCTTC CASSPRDRGMGYGYTF TRBD1 TRBV27 - TRBJ1-2
TGTGCCAGCTCACCTCTTTCCGGGACAGGGATCTACGAGCAGTACTTC CASSPLSGTGIYEQYF TRBD1 TRBV18 - TRBJ2-7
TGTGCCAGCAAAACCGGGACAGACGAAAAACTGTTTTTT CASKTGTDEKLFF TRBD1 TRBV25-1 - TRBJ1-4